This T cell receptor (beta chain) was sequenced during a study of blood T cell repertoires in COVID-19. For the study at large: Researchers got acute and convalescent COVID-19 samples from the United States, Italy and Spain.

The assay was immunoSEQ multiplex PCR, and TCRdb's table has in-frame clones only and misses some. The data hold under 200,000 clones, with 80% to 85% observed a single time. The CDR3 covers 17 residues. Germline V gene lookup returns CDR1 LNHDA and CDR2 SQIVND (reference sequence). V was pared by 0 bases and J by 7 bases, with 21 bases between. The sequencing sample was made of peripheral blood. The origin of this receptor is a woman of 80 years or more with active or convalescent COVID-19. The gene calls are TRBV19 and TRBJ2-5, with no clear D. DNA for the CDR3: TGTGCCAGTAGTATAGATCCAGTCATAACGGAGTATGGGACCCAGTACTTC. The encoded protein is CASSIDPVITEYGTQYF.